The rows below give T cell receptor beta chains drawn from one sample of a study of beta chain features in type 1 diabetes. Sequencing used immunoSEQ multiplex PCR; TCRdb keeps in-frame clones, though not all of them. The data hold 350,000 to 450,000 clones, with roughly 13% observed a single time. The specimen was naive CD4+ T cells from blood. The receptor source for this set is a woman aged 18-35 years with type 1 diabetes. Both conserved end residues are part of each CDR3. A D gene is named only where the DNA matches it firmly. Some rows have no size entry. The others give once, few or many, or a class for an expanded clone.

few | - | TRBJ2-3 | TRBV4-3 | CASSQDRLAADTQYF | TGCGCCAGCAGCCAAGATCGGCTAGCAGCAGATACGCAGTATTTT
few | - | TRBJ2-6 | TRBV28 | CASRSGAPSSGANVLTF | TGTGCCAGCAGATCAGGGGCCCCGAGCTCTGGGGCCAACGTCCTGACTTTC
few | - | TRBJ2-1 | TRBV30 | CAWSVGGAYEQFF | TGTGCCTGGAGTGTAGGGGGGGCCTATGAGCAGTTCTTC
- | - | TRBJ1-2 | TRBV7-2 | CASSFKGVALGTF | -
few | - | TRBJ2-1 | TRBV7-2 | CASSDRTRREQFF | TGTGCCAGCAGCGATCGGACTCGCCGGGAGCAGTTCTTC
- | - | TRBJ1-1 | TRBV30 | CAWSEHRTEAFF | TGTGCCTGGAGTGAACACAGGACTGAAGCTTTCTTT
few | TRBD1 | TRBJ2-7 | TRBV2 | CASRSDRAEQYF | TGTGCCAGCAGGTCCGACAGGGCCGAGCAGTACTTC
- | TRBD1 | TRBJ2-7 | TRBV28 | CASIGQGSYEQYF | TGTGCCAGCATAGGACAGGGCTCCTACGAGCAGTACTTC
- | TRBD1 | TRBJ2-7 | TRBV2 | CASSGRGQDHEQYF | TGTGCCAGCAGTGGCCGGGGACAGGATCACGAGCAGTACTTC
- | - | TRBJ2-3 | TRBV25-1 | CASSESAGSTDTQYF | TGTGCCAGCAGTGAATCCGCAGGGAGCACAGATACGCAGTATTTT
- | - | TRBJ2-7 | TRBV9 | CASSDRPNSYEQYF | TGTGCCAGCAGTGACAGGCCTAATTCCTACGAGCAGTACTTC